This T cell receptor beta chain is from a study of cytomegalovirus exposure and HLA in healthy donors (dated by TCRdb to 2015 to 2018). Some background on the complete study: An earlier analysis of a few hundred of the donors reported 250 to 350 Gb of sequence data and about 120 million unique TCR beta sequences obtained from about 170 million T cells. An early release covering about 600 HLA-typed donors comprised approximately 290 gigabases of sequencing data and about 90 million unique TCR sequences. In addition to the first cohort of 500 to 850 subjects, a separate validation cohort of approximately 130 different subjects was used. Donor age, sex, ethnicity and CMV serostatus were compiled alongside the repertoire data. In a later genetic analysis, genome-wide SNP genotypes for about 60% of the 666 donors were used, and that subset was treated as a discovery cohort. All discovery cohort repertoires had been generated using a single sequencing platform. Among the roughly 400 genotyped donors, 81% belonged to the genetic ancestry cluster associated with self-reported Caucasian donors. Because of strong linkage in the cohort, roughly five DR-DQ haplotypes were treated as single units for association and clustering. HLA typing included class I and class II loci at four-digit resolution. The study used immunosequencing to profile the T cell repertoires of hundreds of subjects and linked those repertoires to cytomegalovirus serostatus. In a later analysis, previously published TCR beta repertoires from hundreds of donors were re-analyzed and high-resolution HLA genotyping was added so that TCR occurrence patterns could be studied. In the later analysis, no new phenotypic data were used to find candidate immune exposures; instead, reliance was placed on TCR beta sequences and their occurrence across donors. Among under 450 genotyped donors of the cohort, an average of 235,054 unique TCR beta nucleotide sequences were sequenced per donor, around a sixth of them non-productive. Typing coverage varied by locus: roughly 629-630 donors for A, B, C, DRB1 and DQB1; 500 to 550 for DQA1; about 590 for DPA1; around 450 for DPB1. High-throughput TCR immunosequencing, statistical association of individual TCRs with disease status, and machine learning were combined to predict cytomegalovirus infection status. An earlier analysis of several hundred of the donors used high-throughput TCR beta sequencing to judge whether each TCR beta V gene segment behaved as functional or pseudogenic. The aim of the study was to test whether cataloging public T cell receptors could identify signatures of past pathogen exposure.

In total, about 650 healthy bone marrow donors made up the cohort. At the time of sampling, every cohort member was nominally healthy, though immune exposures that went unrecorded were likely present. The donor was CMV seropositive and belonged to the group of more than 250 seropositive cohort members. Each donor provided a peripheral blood sample, and peripheral blood mononuclear cells were used for TCR beta sequencing. Genomic DNA extraction from the blood cell samples was performed with the Qiagen DNeasy Blood Extraction Kit. For this clone: Its recognized antigen is unknown. No qualities accompany the bases; no much larger clone lies one base away.

Library prep was done by the immunoSEQ multiplex PCR assay. The multiplex PCR relied on a mix of 60 forward primers for TCR Vbeta segments and 13 reverse primers for TCR Jbeta segments. The CDR3 region of rearranged TCR beta genes was amplified from genomic DNA by a multiplex PCR assay. The Illumina HiSeq System was used to sequence the amplified TCR beta libraries as 87-base-pair reads. In the original analysis: In a later analysis, some 80 million unique TCR beta chains were counted across the approximately 640 repertoires, and roughly 9.9 million of these chains were shared by at least two donors. To remove PCR and sequencing errors, raw reads were error-corrected and collapsed into unique sequences using a nearest-neighbor algorithm that merged closely related sequences. Alignment of CDR3 sequences to IMGT reference sequences was used to assign V, D and J gene segments. For a sequence to be retained, a match of at least six nucleotides was required to both a V gene segment and a J gene segment. Rearrangements were called productive when the CDR3 lacked stop codons and stayed in frame with V and J; all others were non-productive. CDR3 was defined by IMGT convention, running from the second conserved V-encoded cysteine to the conserved J-encoded phenylalanine. The earlier analysis of a few hundred of the donors excluded sequences that lacked an unambiguous match to a single V gene segment. An earlier analysis of several hundred of the donors called V segments functional above 56.7% productive rearrangements and segregating when the between-donor standard deviation exceeded 5%. A statistical classification framework was developed to diagnose cytomegalovirus status using the catalog of TCR beta chain sequences. In a later analysis, V and J genes were assigned by comparing TCR nucleotide sequences against IMGT/GENE-DB human TR gene sequences. In a later analysis, CDR3 sequences and most-parsimonious VDJ recombination scenarios were assigned using the TCRdist pipeline. In a later analysis, every TCR beta chain was defined by the combination of its CDR3 amino acid sequence and its V-gene family, and reads without a unique V-gene family were dropped. In a later analysis, around 600 highly shared, low-generation-probability nucleotide sequences were removed to address suspected cross-contamination and a sequencing artifact. In a later analysis, a clonal expansion index for each public chain was calculated from normalized within-repertoire ranks of inferred template counts. In a later analysis, generation probabilities were computed with a VDJ recombination model fitted to out-of-frame rearrangements, and the resulting probabilities were checked against IGoR. In a later analysis, TCR-TCR, TCR-HLA and TCR-CMV co-occurrence was scored with hypergeometric tests, and a repertoire-size bias correction was applied to TCR pairs. False discovery rates were estimated in a later analysis by permuting HLA or CMV assignments 20 times. In a later analysis, co-occurring TCRs were grouped with DBSCAN, and TCRdist sequence similarity was added when clustering was performed within HLA-allele-positive subsets. For co-occurrence clustering, repertoires with fewer than 30,000 or more than 120,000 public chains were excluded, along with five repertoires with anomalous nucleotide sharing. Not all clones reach the TCRdb copy of this immuneACCESS table, which keeps in-frame sequences only. Checked studies attribute under half of the gap to unresolved V genes and leave the rest unexplained. V, J and clone size derive from that table, while D and trimming were established from the DNA sequence. Recorded for this sample are roughly 150,000 clones; roughly 80% of them occurred a single time. Roughly 10% of the sample is in the top ten clones.

Reading from cysteine to phenylalanine, the CDR3 counts 15 amino acids. CDR3 DNA is the only sequence kept; it has 45 bases, read in frame from the first base. From a lookup of the germline V gene, CDR1 and CDR2 are SGHRS and YFSETQ. V trim: 2 bases; J trim: 4 bases; unmatched bases: 1. Broad study findings and their caveats: In a later analysis, several top co-occurrence clusters were reported to appear linked to parvovirus B19, influenza, CMV and Epstein-Barr virus. In a later analysis, the rate of TCR association differed among HLA loci, with DRB1 alleles having the most associated TCRs and HLA-C alleles having the fewest. Because some donors lacked HLA typing at each locus, the association tests relied only on the typed subset. Cytomegalovirus status was reported to be diagnosed by the classifier with high specificity and sensitivity in both the original and validation cohorts. Some IMGT-functional V segments, including TRBV6-2 and TRBV6-3, could not be told apart with the 87-base-pair reads, so those segments were excluded. A group of highly shared sequence variants was considered likely to be a technical artifact of the sequencing pipeline. The study gave a list of under 200 TCR beta chains associated with cytomegalovirus. In vitro tests confirmed that a few of the cytomegalovirus-associated TCR beta chains recognize cytomegalovirus antigens. Linkage disequilibrium might explain the correlated functional status among segregating V segments, but an unknown experimental factor could not be excluded. Over 15 rarely observed V segments, including chromosome 9 orphons, were excluded from the earlier analysis of about 600 of the donors because counts were too low. Broadly in line with IMGT annotations, most TCR beta V segments showed up in productive rearrangements about 87% or about 30% of the time in an earlier analysis of roughly 590 of the donors. A further reported finding was that TCR beta sequences accurately predicted the HLA-A and HLA-B alleles for most subjects in the first cohort. At a false discovery rate of 0.05, a later analysis linked 16,951 TCR beta sequences to specific HLA alleles. A later genetic analysis associated a missense DCLRE1C variant with V-gene and J-gene trimming of TCR beta chains, and an independent cohort replicated the association. Most TCR sequences were observed very rarely across donors, whereas some public TCRs were present in many individuals. Compared with the approximately 670-donor mean, donors in an Asian-associated ancestry cluster had fewer N-insertions in productive TCRs, according to a later genetic analysis. A later analysis found that most CMV-associated TCR beta chains appeared HLA-restricted, with HLA associations seemingly driven largely by CMV exposure. The cohort was sequenced for TCR beta chains only, and without alpha or paired-chain data the features that could be detected were limited. Roughly uniform sequencing depth across donors was assumed in presence/absence analyses, although this assumption may not hold. The authors suggested that the approach could potentially be extended to other disease states and immunological phenotypes. Assigning TCR associations to individual alleles was difficult when HLA alleles, especially DR and DQ, strongly co-occurred. The only immune exposure information available for the cohort was CMV serostatus. In a later analysis, HLA-associated TCR beta chains showed more clonal expansion and lower generation probabilities than non-associated chains that were equally common.

Sequencing was done on a sample of PBMCs. The source of this sequence is a young man in good health and CMV-seropositive. Recombination linked TRBV5-1 to TRBJ2-3; 13 bases in between match TRBD2. The CDR3 in this case is CASSLTSGRADTQYF. The nucleotides are TGCGCCAGCAGCTTAACTAGCGGGAGGGCAGATACGCAGTATTTT.